This entry is about one TCR beta chain. The junction departs from germline at one end; a sequencing error may be responsible. These data belong to a study of CD8 T cells in ankylosing spondylitis. The CDR3 is 17 amino acids. From germline, CDR1 is SSHAT and CDR2 FNYEAQ (reference sequence). MiXCR, run by TCRdb on the 5' RACE reads, gives a single entry per CDR3 protein. The sample yields about 240,000 distinct CDR3 sequences, 8% to 9.5% seen once. The origin of this receptor is a male donor with ankylosing spondylitis or in good health (not recorded which). The chain employs TRBV7-7 and TRBJ2-5, with TRBD2 identical over 11 bases. Input material: blood, either unsorted or a sorted T cell fraction (not recorded which). CDR3 region: CASSLLKTSGIHETQYF. The CDR3 DNA sequence: TGTGCTAGCAGCTTACTGAAGACTAGCGGGATCCATGAGACCCAGTACTTC. Full variable domain (outside the CDR3, taken from reference TRBV7-7 and TRBJ2-5): GAGVSQSPRYKVTKRGQDVTLRCDPISSHATLYWYQQALGQGPEFLTYFNYEAQPDKSGLPSDRFSAERPEGSISTLTIQRTEQRDSAMYRCASSLLKTSGIHETQYFGPGTRLLVL.